These 23 T cell receptor beta chains originate from one sample sequenced in a study of shared clonotypes between healthy human individuals. Produced via immunoSEQ multiplex PCR; TCRdb's table is partial and in-frame only. The sample has approximately 82,000 clones; over 55% are singletons. The sequenced material came from memory CD8+ T cells sorted from blood. Noted subset: CD45RO+ cells pooled with CCR7-negative TemRA cells. These receptors came from a young man in good health.

The count of this clone is one. This CDR3 is CASRTGGAGANVLTF. The CDR3 DNA reads as TGTGCCAGCAGGACAGGGGGCGCTGGGGCCAACGTCCTGACTTTC. V usage is TRBV21-1 and J usage is TRBJ2-6; the DNA was not used to check the table's D call, TRBD1. TRBV21-1 corresponds to a pseudogene. CDR3 length: 15 amino acids.

The genes are TRBV27 and TRBJ2-5; 7 bases fit TRBD2. CDR3 length equals 16 residues. V shed 3 bases, J shed 5 bases, and the junction held 12 bases outside the gene matches. Germline CDR1 and CDR2: MNHEY and SMNVEV (reference sequence). The CDR3 nucleotides are TGTGCCAGCAGTTTTGCCCTTACTAGCGCTCAGGAGACCCAGTACTTC. Translation: CASSFALTSAQETQYF.

The CDR3 protein is CASSLGGLPGVQPQHF. CDR3 nucleotides: TGCGCCAGCAGCTTGGGGGGCCTCCCGGGAGTTCAGCCCCAGCATTTT. J is TRBJ1-5 and V is TRBV5-1; TRBD1 might be the D (5 bases). The V end was cut by 0 bases, the J end by 6 bases, with 16 bases between. CDR1 and CDR2 from the germline V gene are SGHRS and YFSETQ. The CDR3 runs 16 residues.

This sequence joins TRBV7-8 and TRBJ2-1, with D maybe TRBD2 (7 bases). Germline V lookup: CDR1 SGHVS, CDR2 FQNEAQ. CDR3 size: 17 residues. Trimming removed 7 bases from V and 2 bases from J, with 21 bases in between. CDR3 bases: TGTGCCAGCACCAATCTCGGGGGGCTCAAGCCCTACAATGAGCAGTTCTTC. It encodes CASTNLGGLKPYNEQFF.

This clone was seen a handful of times. This chain connects TRBV28 to TRBJ2-2, with no clear D. The CDR3 is 18 amino acids. The germline V gene encodes CDR1 MDHEN and CDR2 SYDVKM. V lost 4 bases, J lost 3 bases, and 21 bases lay in between. CDR3: CASSSPPLLAEDTGELFF. In DNA form, the CDR3 reads TGTGCCAGCAGTTCCCCCCCTTTGCTGGCAGAGGACACCGGGGAGCTGTTTTTT.

The genes are TRBV25-1 and TRBJ2-7, with a possible D match to TRBD1 (5 bases). This CDR3 spans 17 amino acids. CDR1 is MGHDK and CDR2 is SYGVNS in the germline V gene. Deletions cut 4 bases from V and 1 base from J, with 20 bases between. CDR3 loop: CASSAHTRARASYEQYF. Written as DNA, the CDR3 is TGTGCCAGCAGTGCCCACACCAGGGCTAGGGCATCCTACGAGCAGTACTTC.

The chain joins TRBV6-1 to TRBJ2-3; D gene unclear. Germline V gene lookup returns CDR1 MNHNS and CDR2 SASEGT. The CDR3 consists of 16 residues. V lost 2 bases to trimming and J lost 1 base, with 13 bases between them. This CDR3 reads CASSETSEAGTDTQYF. DNA of the CDR3: TGTGCCAGCAGTGAAACGTCTGAAGCTGGCACAGATACGCAGTATTTT.

This clone was seen once. A clone one base away is much larger, so this may be a read error. This chain links TRBV7-2 with TRBJ2-7, with D maybe TRBD1 (7 bases). CDR3 length equals 15 residues. Germline V CDR1 and CDR2: SGHTA, FQGNSA. The V and J ends lost 1 base and 1 base respectively, with 11 bases between them. The CDR3 DNA reads TGTGCCAGCAGCTTAGGCGGGGACAGTTCCTACGAGCAGTACTTC. This sequence encodes CASSLGGDSSYEQYF.

The chain couples TRBV5-1 to TRBJ2-7, with 7 bases fitting TRBD1. The CDR3 is 13 residues long. Per germline, CDR1 SGHRS and CDR2 YFSETQ. Trimming removed 4 bases from V and 5 bases from J; junction bases left unmatched: 6. CDR3 protein: CASSLTGSNEQYF. CDR3 DNA: TGCGCCAGCAGCCTGACAGGGAGCAACGAGCAGTACTTC. Looking up the rest from reference TRBV5-1 and TRBJ2-7 gives the full variable domain: KAGVTQTPRYLIKTRGQQVTLSCSPISGHRSVSWYQQTPGQGLQFLFEYFSETQRNKGNFPGRFSGRQFSNSRSEMNVSTLELGDSALYLCASSLTGSNEQYFGPGTRLTVT.

The chain links TRBV27 to TRBJ2-7; 8 nucleotides agree with TRBD2. The CDR3 spans 16 residues. Germline V gene lookup returns CDR1 MNHEY and CDR2 SMNVEV (reference sequence). Unmatched junction bases numbered 9, after V lost 5 bases and J lost 0 bases. The DNA for the CDR3 is TGTGCCAGCAGTGGAACGATAGCGGGAAGCTCCTACGAGCAGTACTTC. Translated, it gives CASSGTIAGSSYEQYF.

The J gene is TRBJ2-1, the V gene TRBV28, with TRBD2 identical over 7 bases. Germline CDR1 and CDR2: MDHEN and SYDVKM. Trimming cost V 6 bases and J 4 bases; bases outside gene matches: 6. CDR3 length: 14 amino acids. The CDR3 region is CASSTPSGYNEQFF. CDR3 nucleotides: TGTGCCAGCAGCACTCCTAGCGGATACAATGAGCAGTTCTTC. The complete variable domain, with remaining parts taken from reference TRBV28 and TRBJ2-1, reads DVKVTQSSRYLVKRTGEKVFLECVQDMDHENMFWYRQDPGLGLRLIYFSYDVKMKEKGDIPEGYSVSREKKERFSLILESASTNQTSMYLCASSTPSGYNEQFFGPGTRLTVL.

V is TRBV4-3 and J is TRBJ2-1; D is perhaps TRBD2 (5 bases). With 5 bases removed from V and 6 bases from J, the gap between germline ends came to 17 bases. Germline loops: CDR1 LGHNA, CDR2 YSLEER. The CDR3 sequence is 15 residues long. The CDR3 loop reads CASSGIGESTNEQFF. The CDR3 bases are TGCGCCAGCAGCGGAATTGGGGAGTCAACCAATGAGCAGTTCTTC.

This clone has a handful of counts. This chain links TRBV28 with TRBJ1-1, with D unresolved. V lost 6 bases and J lost 0, with 8 bases in between. The CDR3 has 13 residues. Germline V gene lookup returns CDR1 MDHEN and CDR2 SYDVKM. CDR3 sequence reads: CASSLGVNTEAFF. As DNA, the CDR3 is TGTGCCAGCAGCCTTGGGGTGAACACTGAAGCTTTCTTT.

This clone has more than one count but fewer than ten. V usage is TRBV10-1 and J usage is TRBJ2-1; the match to TRBD2 covers 8 bases. Trimming cost V 2 bases and J 8 bases; bases outside gene matches: 14. CDR1 and CDR2 from the germline V gene are WNHNN and SYGVQD (reference sequence). The CDR3 contains 17 residues. CDR3 nucleotide sequence: TGCGCCAGCAGTGAGGGGGACTTAGCGGGAAGGTTTGATGAGCAGTTCTTC. Translating it yields CASSEGDLAGRFDEQFF.

The V call is TRBV5-1, the J call TRBJ1-2; D might be TRBD1 (5 bases). CDR1 and CDR2 (germline): SGHRS, YFSETQ. This CDR3 spans 14 amino acids. The V end lost 2 bases, the J end lost 8 bases, and 16 bases lay between the germline ends. This chain's CDR3 is CASSFQGGESGYTF. The DNA of the CDR3 is TGCGCCAGCAGCTTCCAGGGAGGTGAGAGCGGCTACACCTTC.

This clone was seen a handful of times. This chain connects TRBV28 to TRBJ2-7; 8 nucleotides agree with TRBD1. The length of the CDR3 is 14 residues. J gave up 3 bases and V 6 bases, and 7 bases lay outside the gene matches. Germline loops: CDR1 MDHEN, CDR2 SYDVKM. CDR3 coding DNA: TGTGCCAGCAGCCTCCAGGGGGCAAACTACGAGCAGTACTTC. Translating gives CASSLQGANYEQYF.

The chain uses TRBV27 and TRBJ1-5; D is perhaps TRBD1 (5 bases). Germline loops: CDR1 MNHEY, CDR2 SMNVEV (reference sequence). The germline V and J ends were trimmed by 6 bases and 5 bases, with 14 bases remaining between them. The CDR3 is 14 residues long. For the CDR3, the DNA is TGTGCCAGCAGCCGGGACGTTTACGATCAGCCCCAGCATTTT. Translation gives CASSRDVYDQPQHF.

V gene TRBV30 combines with J gene TRBJ2-7, with TRBD2 as a possible D gene (5 bases). CDR1 GTSNPN and CDR2 SVGIG come from the germline V gene (reference sequence). The ends were cut back, 4 bases at V and 4 bases at J, with 11 bases in the middle. This CDR3 contains 12 residues. The CDR3 loop reads CAWMASRYEQYF. In DNA form, the CDR3 reads TGTGCCTGGATGGCTAGCCGGTACGAGCAGTACTTC.

J is TRBJ1-5 and V is TRBV18, with D maybe TRBD1 (6 bases). V was shortened by 5 bases and J by 11 bases, with 22 bases between the two germline ends. Germline V CDR1 and CDR2: KGHSH, LQKENI. The CDR3 is 15 residues long. CDR3 residues: CASSSDRDTFLSQHF. The CDR3 nucleotides read TGTGCCAGCTCATCCGATCGGGACACCTTTTTATCCCAGCATTTT.

This clone was seen a few times. This chain connects TRBV5-6 to TRBJ2-1; no definite D call. Germline V gives CDR1 SGHDT, CDR2 YYEEEE. The CDR3 runs to 14 residues. With 5 bases removed from V and 4 bases from J, the gap between germline ends came to 13 bases. The CDR3 bases are TGTGCCAGCAGACTTTATCTAGGGTACAATGAGCAGTTCTTC. Its translation: CASRLYLGYNEQFF.

This rearrangement joins TRBV5-4 to TRBJ2-7; the match to TRBD1 covers 7 bases. CDR1 and CDR2 from the germline V gene are SGHNT and YYREEE (reference sequence). V trimming: 4 bases; J trimming: 0 bases; junction bases outside the gene matches: 10. The CDR3 runs to 16 residues. This CDR3 is CASSRLDRANSYEQYF. The CDR3, as DNA: TGTGCCAGCAGCCGACTCGACAGGGCCAACTCCTACGAGCAGTACTTC.

For this clone: A far larger clone is off by one base, so a read error is likely. The DNA for the CDR3 is TGCGCCAGCAGCCGCACGCCTCTAGCGGGAAAGGGCTACAATGAGCAGTTCTTC. This gives the protein CASSRTPLAGKGYNEQFF. The rearrangement links TRBV4-1 to TRBJ2-1, with 9 bases matching TRBD2. Germline V gene sequence: CDR1 MGHRA, CDR2 YSYEKL. The CDR3 has 18 amino acids. V gave up 4 bases and J gave up 3 bases; unmatched junction bases: 13.

The rearrangement links TRBV6-4 to TRBJ1-2; D not resolved. In germline, CDR1 is MRHNA, CDR2 SNTAGT. V was clipped by 3 bases and J by 4 bases, with 9 bases between them. CDR3 length: 13 amino acids. CDR3 nucleotide sequence: TGTGCCAGCAGTGAAAAGGCAGGCTATGGCTACACCTTC. It is translated as CASSEKAGYGYTF.